These 31 T cell receptor beta chains originate from one sample sequenced in a study of blood T cell repertoires in COVID-19. The assay was immunoSEQ multiplex PCR, and TCRdb's table has in-frame clones only and misses some. The profile shows under 200,000 clones, over 80% of them singletons. The material sequenced was PBMCs or T cells enriched from blood (not recorded which). Every receptor here comes from a woman aged 60-75 years who had recovered from COVID-19.

This chain joins TRBV3-1 (or the pseudogene TRBV3-2) and TRBJ2-3; 7 bases are shared with TRBD2. V lost 4 bases and J lost 5; bases outside the gene matches: 15. Per germline, CDR1 LGHDT and CDR2 YNNKEL (reference sequence). CDR3 length: 17 residues. CDR3 DNA sequence: TGTGCCAGCAGCCCCGTGTCTGGCGGGGGACTTGGAGATACGCAGTATTTT. It encodes CASSPVSGGGLGDTQYF.

As concerns this clone: The sample holds other DNA sequences that translate to the same CDR3. V gene TRBV5-1 combines with J gene TRBJ1-5; D gene unclear. Germline V lookup: CDR1 SGHRS, CDR2 YFSETQ. The CDR3 is 14 amino acids. Trimming cost V 0 bases and J 7 bases, with 11 bases left between them. The CDR3 here is CASSLEGGNQPQHF. CDR3 coding DNA: TGCGCCAGCAGCTTGGAAGGCGGAAACCAGCCCCAGCATTTT.

This chain connects TRBV11-2 to TRBJ2-2, with D perhaps matching TRBD2 (6 bases). This CDR3 contains 16 residues. CDR1 is SGHAT and CDR2 is FQNNGV in the germline V gene. The ends were cut back, 3 bases at V and 2 bases at J, with 13 bases in the middle. This chain's CDR3 is CASSFLDGGNTGELFF. In nucleotides, the CDR3 is TGTGCCAGCAGCTTTCTTGACGGGGGTAACACCGGGGAGCTGTTTTTT.

This clone has more than one count but fewer than ten. The chain carries TRBV3-1 (or the pseudogene TRBV3-2) and TRBJ1-2; D perhaps matches TRBD1 (6 bases). The CDR3 is made up of 12 amino acids. CDR1 LGHDT and CDR2 YNNKEL come from the germline V gene (reference sequence). Trimming left V 4 bases short and J 5 bases short, with 8 bases between. This CDR3 reads CASSPDRYGYTF. The DNA for the CDR3 is TGTGCCAGCAGCCCGGACAGATATGGCTACACCTTC.

The J gene is TRBJ1-1, the V gene TRBV7-8, with TRBD1 matching 7 bases. V was pared by 6 bases and J by 5 bases, with 6 bases of the junction left unmatched. The CDR3 is 13 residues long. Germline CDR1 SGHVS, CDR2 FQNEAQ. The CDR3 DNA reads TGTGCCAGCAGACACAGGGGTGGGACTGAAGCTTTCTTT. Its translation is CASRHRGGTEAFF.

In DNA, the CDR3 is TGTGCCAGCGGGGTGACAGGGGGAACAGATACGCAGTATTTT. As protein: CASGVTGGTDTQYF. The J gene is TRBJ2-3, the V gene TRBV27; 9 bases map to TRBD1. Germline CDR1 reads MNHEY; CDR2 reads SMNVEV (reference sequence). V shed 8 bases, J shed 3 bases, and the junction held 6 bases outside the gene matches. The CDR3 has 14 residues.

This chain joins TRBV3-1 (or the pseudogene TRBV3-2) and TRBJ1-3, with 8 bases lining up with TRBD1. The length of the CDR3 is 19 residues. Germline lookup yields CDR1 LGHDT and CDR2 YNNKEL (reference sequence). The V segment lost 6 bases and the J segment 0 bases; nucleotides outside the gene matches: 16. CDR3 loop: CASSWGTGRGSSSGNTIYF. CDR3 nucleotides: TGTGCCAGCAGTTGGGGGACAGGTAGGGGGTCAAGCTCTGGAAACACCATATATTTT.

CDR3 in amino acids: CASSTREPLAGYNEQFF. CDR3 nucleotides: TGTGCCAGCAGTACACGAGAACCACTAGCGGGGTACAATGAGCAGTTCTTC. J is TRBJ2-1 and V is TRBV27, with 10 bases aligning to TRBD2. J gave up 4 bases and V 5 bases, and 11 bases lay outside the gene matches. CDR3 length: 17 residues. CDR1 and CDR2 (germline): MNHEY, SMNVEV (reference sequence).

This clone has just one count. V usage is TRBV19 and J usage is TRBJ2-5, with 7 bases identical to TRBD1. Germline CDR1 is LNHDA and CDR2 is SQIVND (reference sequence). The length of the CDR3 is 13 residues. V lost 6 bases to trimming and J lost 5 bases; unmatched junction nucleotides: 6. The chain's CDR3 is CASSLTGVETQYF. CDR3 in DNA: TGTGCCAGTAGCCTTACAGGGGTGGAGACCCAGTACTTC.

The J gene is TRBJ1-6, the V gene TRBV9; D ambiguous. In germline, CDR1 is SGDLS, CDR2 YYNGEE. CDR3 length equals 14 residues. Trimming shortened V by 4 bases and J by 8 bases, and 13 bases separated the two germline ends. The CDR3 sequence is CASSPRREHSPLHF. Here the CDR3 DNA reads TGTGCCAGCAGCCCTAGGAGGGAGCATTCACCCCTCCACTTT.

This clone was seen just once. The chain has TRBV7-3 and TRBJ1-1, with 9 bases aligning to TRBD1. Germline CDR1 reads SGHTA; CDR2 reads FQGTGA. Trimming removed 5 bases from V and 0 bases from J; junction bases left unmatched: 4. The CDR3 runs 15 residues. In nucleotides, the CDR3 is TGTGCCAGCAGCACCGGACAGGGGATGAACACTGAAGCTTTCTTT. It translates to CASSTGQGMNTEAFF.

This sequence joins TRBV6-5 and TRBJ1-2; a possible D gene is TRBD1 (6 bases). The germline V gene encodes CDR1 MNHEY and CDR2 SVGAGI. Trimming shortened V by 6 bases and J by 7 bases, and 15 bases separated the two germline ends. This CDR3 is built from 13 residues. The CDR3, as DNA: TGTGCCAGCAGCCGGGGGGGGCTCGGTGGCTACACCTTC. It specifies CASSRGGLGGYTF.

A few counts support this clone. This chain connects TRBV13 to TRBJ1-1, with D perhaps matching TRBD1 (6 bases). The CDR3 loop spans 14 amino acids. CDR1 is PRHDT and CDR2 is FYEKMQ in the germline V gene (reference sequence). V gave up 5 bases and J gave up 5 bases, with 15 bases separating them. CDR3 nucleotides: TGTGCCAGCAGCCCTTCCGCGAGGGGGACTGAAGCTTTCTTT. This codes for CASSPSARGTEAFF.

This chain connects TRBV10-3 to TRBJ1-5; TRBD1 agrees at 10 bases. Trimming removed 4 bases from V and 5 bases from J; junction bases left unmatched: 2. This CDR3 is 14 amino acids long. Germline V gene data show CDR1 as ENHRY and CDR2 as SYGVKD. The CDR3, as DNA: TGTGCCATCAGTGGTGGGACAGGGGATCAGCCCCAGCATTTT. It translates to CAISGGTGDQPQHF.

This chain links TRBV9 with TRBJ2-3; 7 bases agree with TRBD1. V lost 3 bases, J lost 5 bases, and 6 bases stayed unmatched. The CDR3 totals 14 residues. From germline, CDR1 is SGDLS and CDR2 YYNGEE. The CDR3 loop reads CASSAGGLIDTQYF. The CDR3 nucleotides are TGTGCCAGCAGCGCAGGGGGATTGATAGATACGCAGTATTTT.

This chain links TRBV7-9 with TRBJ2-3; 7 nucleotides align to TRBD2. Germline V lookup: CDR1 SEHNR, CDR2 FQNEAQ (reference sequence). This CDR3 is built from 16 residues. With V trimmed by 1 base and J by 5 bases, 9 bases remained unmatched. For the CDR3, the DNA is TGTGCCAGCAGCTTAGGGGGAGGGCAAGAAATAGATACGCAGTATTTT. Amino acid sequence: CASSLGGGQEIDTQYF.

In DNA, the CDR3 is TGTGCCAGCAGCTTAAGGGGGAGGAACACCGGGGAGCTGTTTTTT. Encoded protein: CASSLRGRNTGELFF. V and J are TRBV11-1 and TRBJ2-2, with TRBD1 as a possible D gene (6 bases). The CDR3 spans 15 residues. Germline CDR1 is SGHAT and CDR2 is FQDESV (reference sequence). V gave up 2 bases and J gave up 1 base, with 8 bases separating them.

This clone appeared a single time. The chain combines TRBV2 with TRBJ1-2, with 7 bases matching TRBD1. Germline CDR1 SNHLY, CDR2 FYNNEI. The CDR3 contains 13 residues. Trimming at V came to 6 bases and at J to 6 bases, leaving 7 bases not matched to a gene. CDR3 residues: CASRRDRENGYTF. CDR3 nucleotide sequence: TGTGCCAGCAGGAGAGACAGGGAAAATGGCTACACCTTC.

The chain employs TRBV9 and TRBJ2-3, with 11 positions matching TRBD2. The CDR3 runs 15 residues. Germline CDR1 is SGDLS and CDR2 is YYNGEE. V was pared by 4 bases and J by 6 bases, with 7 bases of the junction left unmatched. The CDR3 coding sequence is TGTGCCAGCAGCTCCTTAGCGGGAGGGCCGGATACGCAGTATTTT. Protein sequence: CASSSLAGGPDTQYF.

The CDR3 DNA reads as TGTGCCAGCAGCCAGGGGTCAGGGGGCGCGAGTGGGTCTTTCTTT. This gives the protein CASSQGSGGASGSFF. This chain joins TRBV4-2 and TRBJ1-1, with 8 bases fitting TRBD1. This CDR3 region has 15 residues. Per the germline V gene, CDR1 is LGHNA and CDR2 is YNFKEQ. Trimming removed 3 bases from V and 12 bases from J; junction bases left unmatched: 15.

V usage is TRBV5-1 and J usage is TRBJ2-2; D is ambiguous. The CDR3 consists of 13 residues. From germline, CDR1 is SGHRS and CDR2 YFSETQ. V shed 4 bases and J shed 5 bases, with 9 bases lying between them. CDR3 protein: CASSIQLTGELFF. In DNA, the CDR3 is TGCGCCAGCAGCATACAGCTTACCGGGGAGCTGTTTTTT.

This chain uses TRBV7-9 with TRBJ1-1; D is possibly TRBD1 (6 bases). V shed 5 bases and J shed 1 base, with 20 bases lying between them. The CDR3 covers 17 residues. Germline CDR1 reads SEHNR; CDR2 reads FQNEAQ (reference sequence). The DNA for the CDR3 is TGTGCCAGCAGCCCACCCACGGGGGGGCCGGGGAACACTGAAGCTTTCTTT. Encoded protein: CASSPPTGGPGNTEAFF.

The rearrangement joins TRBV21-1 to TRBJ2-5; no check of the table's D call, TRBD2, against the DNA was made. TRBV21-1 is a recognized pseudogene. This CDR3 has 11 amino acids. The CDR3 is CARRTGTRQYF. The CDR3 DNA sequence: TGTGCCAGGAGAACCGGGACTAGACAGTACTTC.

This chain uses TRBV7-2 with TRBJ2-7; the match to TRBD2 covers 8 bases. Germline CDR1 reads SGHTA; CDR2 reads FQGNSA. Trimming removed 3 bases from V and 1 base from J; junction bases left unmatched: 2. The CDR3 spans 14 residues. The CDR3 region has the DNA TGTGCCAGCAGCTTTACTAGCGGTTCCTACGAGCAGTACTTC. The encoded protein is CASSFTSGSYEQYF.

J is TRBJ1-4 and V is TRBV28; D possibly corresponds to TRBD1 (5 bases). Germline V gives CDR1 MDHEN, CDR2 SYDVKM. V lost 3 bases, J lost 4 bases, and 12 bases lay in between. The CDR3 length is 15 residues. CDR3 sequence reads: CASSLGGGGNEKLFF. In nucleotides, the CDR3 is TGTGCCAGCAGTTTGGGAGGTGGGGGTAATGAAAAACTGTTTTTT.

The chain links TRBV30 to TRBJ1-5; D gene unclear. V lost 5 bases to trimming and J lost 2 bases, with 10 bases between them. The CDR3 totals 13 residues. Germline loops: CDR1 GTSNPN, CDR2 SVGIG (reference sequence). CDR3 nucleotides: TGTGCCTGGGGCCGTACGGGCAATCAGCCCCAGCATTTT. This sequence encodes CAWGRTGNQPQHF.

CDR3 DNA: TGTGCCAGCAGTGAGGAGGGACAGGCCTACAATGAGCAGTTCTTC. As protein: CASSEEGQAYNEQFF. The chain joins TRBV6-1 to TRBJ2-1; TRBD1 aligns across 8 bases. After removal of 3 bases from V and 2 bases from J, the junction contained 3 bases not matched to a gene. From germline, CDR1 is MNHNS and CDR2 SASEGT. The CDR3 has 15 amino acids.

V usage is TRBV15 and J usage is TRBJ2-5, with no clear D. The CDR3 has 14 residues. V shed 0 bases and J shed 5 bases, with 10 bases lying between them. CDR1 and CDR2 from the germline V gene are LNHNV and YYDKDF (reference sequence). The CDR3 is CATSRDYTEETQYF. The CDR3 coding sequence is TGTGCCACCAGCAGAGATTATACGGAGGAGACCCAGTACTTC. Drawing the rest from reference TRBV15 and TRBJ2-5, the complete variable domain is DAMVIQNPRYQVTQFGKPVTLSCSQTLNHNVMYWYQQKSSQAPKLLFHYYDKDFNNEADTPDNFQSRRPNTSFCFLDIRSPGLGDTAMYLCATSRDYTEETQYFGPGTRLLVL.

This chain uses TRBV2 with TRBJ1-2; the D gene is possibly TRBD1 (6 bases). Germline CDR1 and CDR2: SNHLY and FYNNEI. V lost 7 bases, J lost 8 bases, and 17 bases lay in between. CDR3 length: 13 amino acids. The CDR3 DNA is TGTGCCAGCAACCGGGACACAACTGAGGGCTACACCTTC. Translation: CASNRDTTEGYTF.

The V call is TRBV2, the J call TRBJ2-6; no clear D gene. From germline, CDR1 is SNHLY and CDR2 FYNNEI. This CDR3 has 15 residues. V lost 4 bases, J lost 2 bases, and 9 bases lay in between. The CDR3 nucleotides are TGTGCCAGCAGTGCCCAACGGGCTGGGGCCAACGTCCTGACTTTC. Encoded protein: CASSAQRAGANVLTF.

The chain couples TRBV4-1 to TRBJ2-4, with TRBD2 identical over 7 bases. J was trimmed by 0 bases and V by 1 base; bases with no gene match: 9. CDR3 length: 18 amino acids. Germline CDR1 reads MGHRA; CDR2 reads YSYEKL. The CDR3 coding sequence is TGCGCCAGCAGCCAAGGCTTAGCGGGTCCGCGAGCCAAAAACATTCAGTACTTC. Encoded protein: CASSQGLAGPRAKNIQYF.